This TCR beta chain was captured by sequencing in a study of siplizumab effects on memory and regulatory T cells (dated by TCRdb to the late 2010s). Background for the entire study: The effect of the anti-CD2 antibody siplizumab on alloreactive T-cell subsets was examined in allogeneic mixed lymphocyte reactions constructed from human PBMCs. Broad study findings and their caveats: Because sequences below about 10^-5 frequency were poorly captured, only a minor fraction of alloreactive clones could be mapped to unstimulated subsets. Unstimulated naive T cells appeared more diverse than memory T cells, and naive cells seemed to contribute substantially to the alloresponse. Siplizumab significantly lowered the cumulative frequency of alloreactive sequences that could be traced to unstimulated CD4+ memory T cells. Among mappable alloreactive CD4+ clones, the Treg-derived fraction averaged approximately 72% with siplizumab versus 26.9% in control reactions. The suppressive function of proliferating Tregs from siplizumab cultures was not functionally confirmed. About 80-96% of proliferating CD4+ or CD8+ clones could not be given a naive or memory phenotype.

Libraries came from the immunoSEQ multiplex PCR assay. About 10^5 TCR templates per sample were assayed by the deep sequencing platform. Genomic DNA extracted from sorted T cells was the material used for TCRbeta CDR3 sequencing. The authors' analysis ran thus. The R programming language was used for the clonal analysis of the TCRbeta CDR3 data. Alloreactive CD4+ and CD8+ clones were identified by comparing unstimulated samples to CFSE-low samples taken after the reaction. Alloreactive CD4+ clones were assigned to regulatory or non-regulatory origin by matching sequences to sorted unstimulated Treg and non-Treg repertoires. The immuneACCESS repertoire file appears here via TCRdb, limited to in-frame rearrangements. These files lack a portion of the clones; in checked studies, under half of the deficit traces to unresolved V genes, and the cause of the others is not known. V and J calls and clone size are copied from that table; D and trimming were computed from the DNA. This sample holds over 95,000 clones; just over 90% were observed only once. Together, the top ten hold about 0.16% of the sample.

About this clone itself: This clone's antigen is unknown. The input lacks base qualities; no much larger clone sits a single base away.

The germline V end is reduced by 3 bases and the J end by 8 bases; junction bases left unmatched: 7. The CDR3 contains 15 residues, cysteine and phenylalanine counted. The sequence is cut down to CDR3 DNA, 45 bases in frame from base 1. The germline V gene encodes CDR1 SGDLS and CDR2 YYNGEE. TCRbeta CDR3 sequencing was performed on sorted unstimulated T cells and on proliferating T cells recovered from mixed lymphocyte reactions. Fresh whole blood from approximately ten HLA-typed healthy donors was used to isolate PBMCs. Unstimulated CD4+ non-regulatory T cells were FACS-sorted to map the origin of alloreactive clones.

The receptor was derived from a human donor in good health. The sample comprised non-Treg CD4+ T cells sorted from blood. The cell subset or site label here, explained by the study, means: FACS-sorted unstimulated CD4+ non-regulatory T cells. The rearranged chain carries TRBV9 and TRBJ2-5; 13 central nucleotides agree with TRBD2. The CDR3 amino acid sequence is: CASSGELAGGQTQYF. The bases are TGTGCCAGCAGCGGAGAACTAGCGGGGGGGCAAACCCAGTACTTC.